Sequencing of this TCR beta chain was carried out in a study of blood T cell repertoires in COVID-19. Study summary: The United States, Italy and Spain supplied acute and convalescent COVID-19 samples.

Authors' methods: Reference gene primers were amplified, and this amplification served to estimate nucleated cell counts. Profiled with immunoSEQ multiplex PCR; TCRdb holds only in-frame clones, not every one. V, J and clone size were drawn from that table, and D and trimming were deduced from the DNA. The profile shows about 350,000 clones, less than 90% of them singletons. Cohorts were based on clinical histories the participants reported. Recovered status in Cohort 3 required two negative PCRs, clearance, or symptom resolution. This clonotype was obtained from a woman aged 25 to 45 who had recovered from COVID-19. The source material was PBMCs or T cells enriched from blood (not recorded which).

DNA for the CDR3: TGTGCCACCCTATCGGGAATTGGTAGCTACACCTTC. Residues: CATLSGIGSYTF. This rearrangement joins TRBV25-1 to TRBJ1-2, with D hard to call. Trimming left V 10 bases short and J 9 bases short, with 18 bases between. Germline lookup yields CDR1 MGHDK and CDR2 SYGVNS. This CDR3 is built from 12 residues.